This TCR beta chain appears in the sequencing data of a study of blood T cell repertoires in COVID-19. V was shortened by 5 bases and J by 1 base, with 14 bases between the two germline ends. Per germline, CDR1 SGHTA and CDR2 FQGTGA. This CDR3 spans 15 amino acids. Data came from immunoSEQ multiplex PCR; TCRdb stores just in-frame clones and leaves some out. The profile shows over 100,000 clones, roughly 86% of them singletons. Sequencing was done on a sample of peripheral blood. This chain joins TRBV7-3 and TRBJ1-2; D not resolved. The TCR originated in a woman aged 70-85 years with COVID-19, enrolled during active disease. CDR3 residues: CASSDLQLYNYGYTF. CDR3 DNA sequence: TGTGCCAGCAGCGATTTACAGCTTTATAACTATGGCTACACCTTC. The complete variable domain, with remaining parts taken from reference TRBV7-3 and TRBJ1-2, reads GAGVSQTPSNKVTEKGKYVELRCDPISGHTALYWYRQSLGQGPEFLIYFQGTGAADDSGLPNDRFFAVRPEGSVSTLKIQRTERGDSAVYLCASSDLQLYNYGYTFGSGTRLTVV.